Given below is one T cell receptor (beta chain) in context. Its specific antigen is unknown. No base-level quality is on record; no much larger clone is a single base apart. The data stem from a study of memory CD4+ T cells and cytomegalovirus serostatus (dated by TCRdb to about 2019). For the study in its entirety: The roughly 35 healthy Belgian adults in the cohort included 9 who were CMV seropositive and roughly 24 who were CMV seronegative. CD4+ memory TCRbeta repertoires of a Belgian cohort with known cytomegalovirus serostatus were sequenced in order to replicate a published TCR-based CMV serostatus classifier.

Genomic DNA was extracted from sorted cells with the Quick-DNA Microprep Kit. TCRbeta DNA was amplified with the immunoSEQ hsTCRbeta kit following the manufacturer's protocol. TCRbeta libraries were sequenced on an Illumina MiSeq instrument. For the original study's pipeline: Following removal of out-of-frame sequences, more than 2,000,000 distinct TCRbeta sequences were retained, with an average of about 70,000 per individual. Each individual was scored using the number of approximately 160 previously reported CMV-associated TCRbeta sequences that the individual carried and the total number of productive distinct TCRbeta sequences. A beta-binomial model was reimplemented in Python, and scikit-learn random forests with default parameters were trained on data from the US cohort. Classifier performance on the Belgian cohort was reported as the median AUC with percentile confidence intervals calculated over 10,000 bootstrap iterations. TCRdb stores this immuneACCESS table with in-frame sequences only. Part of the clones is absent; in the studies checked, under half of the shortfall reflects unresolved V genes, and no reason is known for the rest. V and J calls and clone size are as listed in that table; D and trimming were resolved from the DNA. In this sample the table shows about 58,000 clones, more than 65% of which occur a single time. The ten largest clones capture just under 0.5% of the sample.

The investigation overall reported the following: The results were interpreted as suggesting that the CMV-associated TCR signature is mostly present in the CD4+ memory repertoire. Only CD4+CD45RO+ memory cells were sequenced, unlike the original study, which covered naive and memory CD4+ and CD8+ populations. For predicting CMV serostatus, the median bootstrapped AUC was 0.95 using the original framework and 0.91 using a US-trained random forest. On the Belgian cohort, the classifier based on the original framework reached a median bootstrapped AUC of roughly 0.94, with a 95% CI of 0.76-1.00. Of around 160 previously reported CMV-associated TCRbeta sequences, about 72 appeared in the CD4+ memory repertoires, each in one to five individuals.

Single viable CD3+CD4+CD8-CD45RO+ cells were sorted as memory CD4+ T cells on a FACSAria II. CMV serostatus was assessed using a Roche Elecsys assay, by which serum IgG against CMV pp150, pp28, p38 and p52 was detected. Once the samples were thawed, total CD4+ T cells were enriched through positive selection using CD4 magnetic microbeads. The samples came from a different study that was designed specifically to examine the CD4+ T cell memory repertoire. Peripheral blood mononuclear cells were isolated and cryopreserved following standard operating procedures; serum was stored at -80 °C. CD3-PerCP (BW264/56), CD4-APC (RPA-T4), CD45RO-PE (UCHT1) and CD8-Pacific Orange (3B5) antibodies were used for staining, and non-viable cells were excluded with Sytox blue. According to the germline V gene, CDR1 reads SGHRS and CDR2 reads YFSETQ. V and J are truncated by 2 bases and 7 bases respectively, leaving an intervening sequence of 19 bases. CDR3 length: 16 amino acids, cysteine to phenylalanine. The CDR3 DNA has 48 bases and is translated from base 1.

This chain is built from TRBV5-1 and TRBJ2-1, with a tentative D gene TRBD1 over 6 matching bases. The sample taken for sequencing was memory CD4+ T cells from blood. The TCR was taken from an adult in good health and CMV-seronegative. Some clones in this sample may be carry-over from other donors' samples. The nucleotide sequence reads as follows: TGCGCCAGCAGCTTCTCCCGGGACAAGGGTTTGAATGAGCAGTTCTTC. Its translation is CASSFSRDKGLNEQFF. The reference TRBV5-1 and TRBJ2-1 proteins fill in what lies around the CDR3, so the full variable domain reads KAGVTQTPRYLIKTRGQQVTLSCSPISGHRSVSWYQQTPGQGLQFLFEYFSETQRNKGNFPGRFSGRQFSNSRSEMNVSTLELGDSALYLCASSFSRDKGLNEQFFGPGTRLTVL.